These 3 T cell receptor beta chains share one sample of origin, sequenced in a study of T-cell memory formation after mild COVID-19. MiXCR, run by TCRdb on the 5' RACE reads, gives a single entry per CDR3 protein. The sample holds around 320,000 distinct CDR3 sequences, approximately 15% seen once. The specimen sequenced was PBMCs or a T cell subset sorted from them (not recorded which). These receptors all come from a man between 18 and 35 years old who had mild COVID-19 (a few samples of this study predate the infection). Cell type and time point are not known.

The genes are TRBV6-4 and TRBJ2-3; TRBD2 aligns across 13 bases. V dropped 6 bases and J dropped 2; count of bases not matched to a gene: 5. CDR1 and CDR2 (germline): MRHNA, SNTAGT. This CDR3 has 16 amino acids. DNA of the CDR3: TGTGCCAGCAGGGGGACTAGCGGGGTAATCACAGATACGCAGTATTTT. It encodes CASRGTSGVITDTQYF.

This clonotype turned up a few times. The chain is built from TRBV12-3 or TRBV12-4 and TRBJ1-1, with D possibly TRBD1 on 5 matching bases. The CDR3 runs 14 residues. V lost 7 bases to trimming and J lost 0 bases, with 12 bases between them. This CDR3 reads CASTWGGMNTEAFF. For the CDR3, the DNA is TGTGCCAGCACCTGGGGCGGGATGAACACTGAAGCTTTCTTT.

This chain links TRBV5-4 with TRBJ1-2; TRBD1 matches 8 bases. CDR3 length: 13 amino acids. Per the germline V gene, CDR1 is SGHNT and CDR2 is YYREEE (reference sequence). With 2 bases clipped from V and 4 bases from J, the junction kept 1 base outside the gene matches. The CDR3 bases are TGTGCCAGCAGCTTACAGGGGGGCTATGGCTACACCTTC. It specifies CASSLQGGYGYTF.